This TCR beta chain was retrieved from a study of blood T cell repertoires in COVID-19. Study overall: The origin of the acute and convalescent COVID-19 samples was the United States, Italy and Spain.

Original processing methods: Researchers report that nucleated cell counts were estimated from reference gene primer amplification. The protocol was immunoSEQ multiplex PCR, while the TCRdb copy is restricted to in-frame clones and leaves out a portion. That table supplies the V and J calls and clone size; D and trimming were determined from the DNA. The data show 200,000 or so clones, around 80% seen once. Trimming stripped 0 bases from V and 6 bases from J, with 6 bases between. Per germline, CDR1 MNHEY and CDR2 SVGAGI. The length of the CDR3 is 13 residues. Only one count was recorded for this clone.

The source of this sequence is an older woman who had recovered from COVID-19. What was sequenced was peripheral blood. The rearrangement uses TRBV6-5 and TRBJ2-1; D is perhaps TRBD2 (6 bases). The CDR3 sequence: CASSYSTSNEQFF. For the CDR3, the DNA is TGTGCCAGCAGTTACTCGACTAGCAATGAGCAGTTCTTC.